A selection of T cell receptor beta chains follows, all from one sample in a study of naive and memory T cell subsets. TCRdb re-called the UMI-ligation and nested PCR reads with MiXCR, one entry per CDR3 protein. Counted here are around 37,000 distinct CDR3 sequences, about 10% occurring once; the ten biggest clones make up 3.9%. The specimen comprised skin, sampled from a tuberculin skin test site. The source of these receptors is an adult in good health. The CDR3 runs from the conserved cysteine through the conserved F or W. Fields, in order: D gene, J gene, V gene, clone size, CDR3 protein, CDR3 DNA. The D gene is left open where the match is weak. Size tells how often a clone was seen (once, few, many) or the class of an expanded clone, and some rows leave it out.

D gene: TRBD2; J gene: TRBJ2-1; V gene: TRBV20-1; clone size: -; CDR3 protein: CSASPLAGDYNEQFF; CDR3 DNA: TGCAGTGCTAGCCCTCTAGCGGGAGATTACAATGAGCAGTTCTTC
D gene: -; J gene: TRBJ2-7; V gene: TRBV7-2; clone size: -; CDR3 protein: CASSSRPDREQYF; CDR3 DNA: TGTGCCAGCAGCTCCCGCCCCGACAGAGAGCAGTACTTC
D gene: -; J gene: TRBJ1-6; V gene: TRBV28; clone size: -; CDR3 protein: CASIHGGGYNSPLHF; CDR3 DNA: TGTGCCAGCATCCACGGTGGGGGCTATAATTCACCCCTCCACTTT
D gene: TRBD2; J gene: TRBJ2-1; V gene: TRBV12-3/TRBV12-4; clone size: -; CDR3 protein: CASSHSGGAFNEQFF; CDR3 DNA: TGTGCCAGCAGTCATAGCGGGGGGGCTTTCAATGAGCAGTTCTTC
D gene: TRBD2; J gene: TRBJ2-5; V gene: TRBV3-1; clone size: many; CDR3 protein: CASDLFGREETQYF; CDR3 DNA: TGTGCCAGCGATCTCTTCGGGAGGGAGGAGACCCAGTACTTC
D gene: -; J gene: TRBJ1-6; V gene: TRBV24-1; clone size: -; CDR3 protein: CATSDLRGAHATNSPLHF; CDR3 DNA: TGTGCCACCAGTGATTTGAGGGGCGCACACGCGACTAATTCACCCCTCCACTTT
D gene: -; J gene: TRBJ2-7; V gene: TRBV9; clone size: many; CDR3 protein: CASSVGGGDEQYF; CDR3 DNA: TGTGCCAGCAGCGTAGGGGGGGGCGACGAGCAGTACTTC
D gene: -; J gene: TRBJ1-5; V gene: TRBV2; clone size: few; CDR3 protein: CASSPGSSHQPQHF; CDR3 DNA: TGTGCCAGCAGCCCGGGCTCCTCCCATCAGCCCCAGCATTTT
D gene: -; J gene: TRBJ2-2; V gene: TRBV27; clone size: many; CDR3 protein: CASSSGLGQIEVSGELFF; CDR3 DNA: TGTGCCAGCAGTTCGGGCCTAGGACAGATTGAGGTCTCCGGGGAGCTGTTTTTT
D gene: TRBD1; J gene: TRBJ1-5; V gene: TRBV12-3/TRBV12-4; clone size: few; CDR3 protein: CASSLTGTGATHQPQHF; CDR3 DNA: TGTGCCAGCAGTTTAACTGGGACAGGGGCAACCCATCAGCCCCAGCATTTT
D gene: -; J gene: TRBJ2-1; V gene: TRBV6-4; clone size: many; CDR3 protein: CASSDTMRSEQFF; CDR3 DNA: TGTGCCAGCAGTGACACAATGCGTTCTGAGCAGTTCTTC
D gene: TRBD2; J gene: TRBJ2-3; V gene: TRBV7-3; clone size: few; CDR3 protein: CASSPSGARSDTQYF; CDR3 DNA: TGTGCCAGCAGCCCCAGCGGGGCGAGGTCAGATACGCAGTATTTT
D gene: -; J gene: TRBJ1-1; V gene: TRBV29-1; clone size: -; CDR3 protein: CSVSRNTEAFF; CDR3 DNA: TGCAGCGTCTCACGGAACACTGAAGCTTTCTTT
D gene: TRBD2; J gene: TRBJ2-2; V gene: TRBV12-3/TRBV12-4; clone size: -; CDR3 protein: CASKISGANTGELFF; CDR3 DNA: TGTGCCAGCAAAATTAGCGGGGCCAACACCGGGGAGCTGTTTTTT